This T cell receptor beta chain was obtained from a study of T cell responses to AZD1222 COVID-19 vaccine. Study findings and constraints: Vaccination with two AZD1222 doses was followed by a rise in Spike-specific TCR breadth and depth. There were repertoire samples only from the period after the peak T cell response. Targeting of unmutated variant regions was reportedly seen in nearly half of spike-specific TCRs.

The V gene's germline CDR1 is LNHDA and CDR2 SQIVND (reference sequence). J gave up 1 base and V 2 bases, and 3 bases lay outside the gene matches. This CDR3 region has 16 residues. Comments on this clone: Its antigen is not identified.

TCRdb's copy holds only in-frame clones and misses some; the assay was immunoSEQ multiplex PCR. The sample records roughly 120,000 clones, nearly 90% being singletons. The receptor was derived from an adult in good health. V and J are TRBV19 and TRBJ2-7, with TRBD1 matching over 12 bases. The sequencing used peripheral blood, collected on day 0 of AZD1222 vaccination. CDR3 residues: CASSIWGQGASYEQYF. The CDR3, as DNA: TGTGCCAGTAGTATATGGGGACAGGGGGCGTCCTACGAGCAGTACTTC.